The sequence of this TCR beta chain was determined in a study of radiotherapy plus CTLA-4 blockade in lung cancer. In the study overall: Across the patients, objective responses occurred in 15% to 20%, and disease control in 30% to 40%. Whole-study findings and limits: The best prediction of response reportedly came from early blood T cell clone dynamics, with interferon-beta. In blood, tumor-derived TCR clones expanded after radiotherapy plus ipilimumab.

The CDR3 runs 14 residues. Germline V gives CDR1 SNHLY, CDR2 FYNNEI. Alongside CTLA-4 blockade with ipilimumab, patients with chemo-refractory metastatic non-small-cell lung cancer received focal radiation. The protocol was immunoSEQ multiplex PCR, while the TCRdb copy is restricted to in-frame clones and leaves out a portion. Of approximately 57,000 clones in the sample, approximately 82% were seen once. Details on this clone: Its antigen is unknown. The junction and the germline gene differ at one end; a read error may be behind it.

The TCR sequence derives from a human donor with non-small cell lung cancer whose response to radiotherapy plus ipilimumab could not be evaluated. This sequence joins TRBV2 and TRBJ1-5; 9 nucleotides line up with TRBD1. The source material was peripheral blood, sampled from a patient treated with radiotherapy plus ipilimumab. The CDR3, as DNA: TGTGCCAGCAGTGTTGGACAGGGGAATCCGCCCCAGCATTTT. It yields the protein CASSVGQGNPPQHF.